This T cell receptor (beta chain) stems from a study of T cell changes during pregnancy in multiple sclerosis (dated by TCRdb to between 2018 and 2021). Study-level background: Changes in the T cell repertoire over the course of pregnancy were examined in this study in women with multiple sclerosis.

Concerning this clone itself: The target of this receptor is not known. Qualities for individual bases were not recorded, and no much larger clone is one base off.

The CDR3 spans 14 residues, from the cysteine through the phenylalanine. Just CDR3 DNA is preserved here, 42 bases in frame from base 1. Library method: the immunoSEQ multiplex PCR assay. Not all clones reach the TCRdb copy of this immuneACCESS table, which keeps in-frame sequences only. Checked studies attribute under half of the gap to unresolved V genes and leave the rest unexplained. The sample data list roughly 52,000 clones, and around 92% of these were observed just once. The top ten hold under 0.3% of the sample. Sequenced here: CD4+ T cells from peripheral blood mononuclear cells, sampled in the third trimester of pregnancy. This sequence originates from a female donor with multiple sclerosis, enrolled in a pregnancy study. The chain uses TRBV21-1 and TRBJ2-3; the tabulated D call, TRBD2, remains unverified against the DNA. TRBV21-1 is designated a pseudogene. The bases read TGTGCCAGCAGCAAAGTTCAGAGGGCAGATACGCAGTATTTT. It is translated as CASSKVQRADTQYF.